Presented here are 20 T cell receptor beta chains from one specimen sequenced in a study of shared clonotypes between healthy human individuals. TCRdb's table, derived via immunoSEQ multiplex PCR, lists solely in-frame clones and lacks some. The sample records about 2,500,000 clones, around nine tenths being singletons. Sequenced: naive CD4+ T cells sorted from blood. The subset is: CD45RA+ positively selected. Every receptor here comes from a man aged 18 to 35 in good health.

The chain is built from TRBV5-4 and TRBJ1-4; weak D call: TRBD1 (5 bases). The CDR3 extends over 15 amino acids. Germline CDR1 and CDR2: SGHNT and YYREEE (reference sequence). The V and J ends lost 4 bases and 6 bases respectively, with 16 bases between them. CDR3: CASSISGTRDEKLFF. CDR3 nucleotide sequence: TGTGCCAGCAGCATTTCCGGGACTCGGGATGAAAAACTGTTTTTT.

V is TRBV29-1 and J is TRBJ2-3; D unclear. This CDR3 comprises 14 residues. CDR1 is SQVTM and CDR2 is ANQGSEA in the germline V gene. The V end lost 6 bases, the J end lost 0 bases, and 13 bases lay between the germline ends. CDR3 DNA: TGCAGCGTCGTTGGGCATCTAAGCACAGATACGCAGTATTTT. Translating gives CSVVGHLSTDTQYF.

The rearrangement links TRBV6-6 to TRBJ1-1; D is possibly TRBD1 (6 bases). The CDR3 contains 15 residues. Trimming removed 2 bases from V and 5 bases from J, with 15 bases in between. The V gene's germline CDR1 is MNHNY and CDR2 SVGAGI (reference sequence). The CDR3 reads CASSYQTGPGTEAFF. The CDR3 region has the DNA TGTGCCAGCAGTTACCAGACAGGCCCGGGAACTGAAGCTTTCTTT.

This chain connects TRBV19 to TRBJ2-2; D possibly corresponds to TRBD1 (5 bases). The V and J ends lost 3 bases and 4 bases respectively, with 21 bases between them. This CDR3 spans 18 amino acids. CDR1 is LNHDA and CDR2 is SQIVND in the germline V gene (reference sequence). CDR3 amino acids: CASSIFLRQGRSTGELFF. The DNA for the CDR3 is TGTGCCAGTAGTATCTTCTTGCGCCAGGGAAGGAGCACCGGGGAGCTGTTTTTT.

V is TRBV5-8 and J is TRBJ2-3; either TRBD1 or TRBD2 may supply D (5 bases each). V was clipped by 3 bases and J by 0 bases, with 14 bases between them. This CDR3 region has 16 residues. Germline assignment: CDR1 SGHTS and CDR2 YDEGEE. The CDR3 is CASSWSLGASTDTQYF. The CDR3 bases are TGTGCCAGCAGCTGGTCGCTCGGGGCTAGCACAGATACGCAGTATTTT.

The chain has TRBV7-3 and TRBJ1-1; 8 nucleotides match TRBD1. Trimming cost V 4 bases and J 8 bases; bases outside gene matches: 9. CDR3 length equals 14 residues. CDR1 SGHTA and CDR2 FQGTGA come from the germline V gene. CDR3 loop: CASSSQGDRREAFF. The CDR3 bases are TGTGCCAGCAGCTCCCAGGGGGACAGGCGAGAAGCTTTCTTT.

This chain connects TRBV27 to TRBJ2-7; possibly TRBD2 for D (5 bases). The germline gives CDR1 MNHEY, CDR2 SMNVEV (reference sequence). The CDR3 spans 17 residues. Between the trimmed V and J ends, which lost 5 bases and 3 bases, there was a span of 23 bases. DNA of the CDR3: TGTGCCAGCAGTCCTCGGACTGAATCCGGGAAAGACTACGAGCAGTACTTC. Its translation: CASSPRTESGKDYEQYF.

This chain connects TRBV2 to TRBJ1-6; D gene unclear. Germline loops: CDR1 SNHLY, CDR2 FYNNEI. V was pared by 0 bases and J by 6 bases, with 9 bases between. The CDR3 is 15 residues long. The CDR3 DNA reads as TGTGCCAGCAGTGAAGCTCGGCAGTTTAATTCACCCCTCCACTTT. Its protein is CASSEARQFNSPLHF.

The chain uses TRBV10-3 and TRBJ2-5; D may be TRBD2 (7 bases). The V and J ends lost 6 bases and 4 bases respectively, with 18 bases between them. The germline V gene encodes CDR1 ENHRY and CDR2 SYGVKD. The length of the CDR3 is 15 residues. CDR3 coding DNA: TGTGCCATCAGGGATCTCAGGGGAGGGTCAGAGACCCAGTACTTC. This codes for CAIRDLRGGSETQYF.

The rearrangement uses TRBV10-3 and TRBJ1-1; D is perhaps TRBD1 (6 bases). CDR3 size: 13 residues. Germline values: CDR1 ENHRY, CDR2 SYGVKD. V was cut by 4 bases and J by 6 bases, with 12 bases left in between. CDR3 residues: CAISGQAVAEAFF. The CDR3 coding sequence is TGTGCCATCAGTGGACAGGCCGTTGCTGAAGCTTTCTTT.

The V call is TRBV29-1, the J call TRBJ1-1; weak D call: TRBD1 (5 bases). This CDR3 comprises 14 residues. V lost 4 bases, J lost 1 base, and 13 bases lay in between. Germline-derived CDR1 and CDR2 are SQVTM and ANQGSEA. The CDR3 nucleotides are TGCAGCGTTGTGGGGGGGGAACCGAACACTGAAGCTTTCTTT. Encoded protein: CSVVGGEPNTEAFF.

This clone was seen only once. The rearrangement joins TRBV29-1 to TRBJ2-3; D remains unclear. Germline V CDR1 and CDR2: SQVTM, ANQGSEA. Trimming shortened V by 4 bases and J by 0 bases, and 11 bases separated the two germline ends. The CDR3 spans 14 residues. Written as DNA, the CDR3 is TGCAGCGTTGTTGGGGTGATCAGCACAGATACGCAGTATTTT. Protein product: CSVVGVISTDTQYF.

On this clone: Other DNA variants within this sample encode the same CDR3. The chain links TRBV10-1 to TRBJ1-6, with D perhaps matching TRBD1 (5 bases). V lost 6 bases to trimming and J lost 5 bases, with 11 bases between them. The CDR3 extends over 14 amino acids. Germline values: CDR1 WNHNN, CDR2 SYGVQD (reference sequence). CDR3 amino acids: CASSLGVDNSPLHF. The CDR3 nucleotides read TGCGCCAGCAGCCTAGGGGTCGATAATTCACCCCTCCACTTT.

About this clone: Other DNA sequences in the sample encode the same CDR3. The chain uses TRBV5-1 and TRBJ2-5, with D unresolved. The germline V and J ends were trimmed by 4 bases and 1 base, with 11 bases remaining between them. The CDR3 covers 14 residues. From germline, CDR1 is SGHRS and CDR2 YFSETQ. The CDR3 sequence is CASSPGSFQETQYF. CDR3 DNA: TGCGCCAGCAGCCCTGGTAGTTTCCAAGAGACCCAGTACTTC.

V is TRBV19 and J is TRBJ2-1; D is undetermined. In germline, CDR1 is LNHDA, CDR2 SQIVND (reference sequence). The CDR3 has 11 residues. V dropped 7 bases and J dropped 4 bases, with 5 bases sitting between them. The CDR3 DNA reads as TGTGCCAGTAATCAGTACAATGAGCAGTTCTTC. This codes for CASNQYNEQFF. Full variable domain (missing parts from reference TRBV19 and TRBJ2-1): DGGITQSPKYLFRKEGQNVTLSCEQNLNHDAMYWYRQDPGQGLRLIYYSQIVNDFQKGDIAEGYSVSREKKESFPLTVTSAQKNPTAFYLCASNQYNEQFFGPGTRLTVL.

This chain uses TRBV4-1 with TRBJ2-3, with TRBD2 identical over 12 bases. The ends lost 3 bases at V and 6 bases at J; junction bases unmatched: 7. Germline CDR1 and CDR2: MGHRA and YSYEKL. The CDR3 sequence is 16 residues long. The CDR3 nucleotides are TGCGCCAGCAGCCACGCGACACTAGCGGGGGGCGATACGCAGTATTTT. It encodes CASSHATLAGGDTQYF.

The chain recombines TRBV6-6 with TRBJ1-3, with 7 positions matching TRBD1. This CDR3 comprises 16 residues. V shed 10 bases, J shed 0 bases, and the junction held 12 bases outside the gene matches. Looked up from germline, CDR1 is MNHNY and CDR2 is SVGAGI (reference sequence). Written as DNA, the CDR3 is TGTGCCACCACCCTACGGGACAGAAGCTCTGGAAACACCATATATTTT. It yields the protein CATTLRDRSSGNTIYF.

This chain links TRBV5-1 with TRBJ2-1, with 7 bases lining up with TRBD1. Germline CDR1 reads SGHRS; CDR2 reads YFSETQ. The V gene end was trimmed by 4 bases and the J gene end by 5 bases; junction bases not matched to a gene: 9. This CDR3 contains 15 residues. CDR3 nucleotides: TGCGCCAGCAGCAGTGGTGGGACAGATGACAATGAGCAGTTCTTC. Translating it yields CASSSGGTDDNEQFF. The full variable domain, rest sourced from reference TRBV5-1 and TRBJ2-1, is KAGVTQTPRYLIKTRGQQVTLSCSPISGHRSVSWYQQTPGQGLQFLFEYFSETQRNKGNFPGRFSGRQFSNSRSEMNVSTLELGDSALYLCASSSGGTDDNEQFFGPGTRLTVL.

J is TRBJ2-5 and V is TRBV28, with 9 bases matching TRBD1. The assigned J gene may be wrong: the sequence end matches TRBJ2-7 better. The CDR3 contains 15 residues. CDR1 is MDHEN, CDR2 SYDVKM, per germline. The CDR3 loop is CASSSGGQGLNEQYF. DNA for the CDR3: TGTGCCAGCAGTTCAGGGGGACAGGGACTCAACGAGCAGTACTTC.

This clone is a singleton in its sample. The sample contains more than one DNA sequence encoding this CDR3. The chain has TRBV9 and TRBJ2-7, with D maybe TRBD2 (6 bases). V gave up 0 bases and J gave up 2 bases, with 12 bases separating them. The CDR3 loop spans 15 amino acids. Per the germline V gene, CDR1 is SGDLS and CDR2 is YYNGEE. The CDR3, as DNA: TGTGCCAGCAGCGTAGGGGGCGGAGGGCCCTACGAGCAGTACTTC. Translated: CASSVGGGGPYEQYF.